This record concerns one T cell receptor beta chain sequence. No antigen is known for it. The data were taken from a study of memory CD4+ T cells and cytomegalovirus serostatus. Looking at the study overall: Of the healthy Belgian adults, several were CMV seropositive and 20 to 30 seronegative.

The sort gate was single viable CD3+CD4+CD8-CD45RO+ cells for memory CD4+ T cells. CD4+ T cells were isolated by positive magnetic selection. CDR3 length: 14 residues. V lost 5 bases and J lost 3, with 14 bases in between. Germline CDR1 and CDR2: MDHEN and SYDVKM. The assay was immunoSEQ multiplex PCR, and TCRdb's table has in-frame clones only and misses some. This sample yields more than 35,000 clones, of which roughly 78% are seen a single time; approximately 5% belongs to the top ten. Study-level results: Each of roughly 65 CMV-associated TCRbeta sequences occurred in one to five individuals.

Material for sequencing was memory CD4+ T cells from blood. The TCR originated in an adult in good health and CMV-seropositive. The chain has TRBV28 and TRBJ2-7; either TRBD1 or TRBD2 may supply D (5 bases each). As DNA, the CDR3 is TGTGCCAGCAGTACCCGAGGGGACGTCTACGAGCAGTACTTC. Translation gives CASSTRGDVYEQYF.